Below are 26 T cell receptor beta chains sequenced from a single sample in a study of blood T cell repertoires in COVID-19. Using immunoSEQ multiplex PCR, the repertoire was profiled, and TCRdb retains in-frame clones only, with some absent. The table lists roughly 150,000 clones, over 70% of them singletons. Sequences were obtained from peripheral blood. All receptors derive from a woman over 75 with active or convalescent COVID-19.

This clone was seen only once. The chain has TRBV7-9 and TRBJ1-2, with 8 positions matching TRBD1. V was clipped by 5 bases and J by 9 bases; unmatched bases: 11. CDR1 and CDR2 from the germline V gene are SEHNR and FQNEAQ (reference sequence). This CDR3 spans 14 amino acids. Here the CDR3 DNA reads TGTGCCAGCAGCCCCGGCCAGGGGGCTGATAGCTACACCTTC. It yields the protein CASSPGQGADSYTF.

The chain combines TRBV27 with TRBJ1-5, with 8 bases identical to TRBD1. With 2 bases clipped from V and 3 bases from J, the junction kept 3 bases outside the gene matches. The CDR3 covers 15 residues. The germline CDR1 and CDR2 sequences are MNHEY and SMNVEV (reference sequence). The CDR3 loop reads CASSLRGQDNQPQHF. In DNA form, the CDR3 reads TGTGCCAGCAGTTTAAGGGGACAGGACAATCAGCCCCAGCATTTT.

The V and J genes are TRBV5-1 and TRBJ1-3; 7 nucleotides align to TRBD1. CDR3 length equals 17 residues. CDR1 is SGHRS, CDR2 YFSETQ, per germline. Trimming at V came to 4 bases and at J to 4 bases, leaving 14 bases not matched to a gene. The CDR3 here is CASSPNTYRGRGNTIYF. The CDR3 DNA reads TGCGCCAGCAGCCCCAACACATACAGGGGTCGCGGAAACACCATATATTTT.

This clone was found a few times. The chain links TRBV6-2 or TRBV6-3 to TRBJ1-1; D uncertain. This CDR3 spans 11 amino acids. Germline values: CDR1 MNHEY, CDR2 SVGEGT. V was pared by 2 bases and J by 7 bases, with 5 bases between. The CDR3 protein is CASSYRLEAFF. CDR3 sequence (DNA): TGTGCCAGCAGTTACCGACTTGAAGCTTTCTTT.

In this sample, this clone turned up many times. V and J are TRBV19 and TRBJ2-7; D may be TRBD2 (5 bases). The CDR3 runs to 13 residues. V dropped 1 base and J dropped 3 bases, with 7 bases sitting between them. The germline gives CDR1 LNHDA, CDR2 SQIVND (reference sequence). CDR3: CASSIGEGYEQYF. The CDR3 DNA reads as TGTGCCAGTAGTATAGGAGAGGGCTACGAGCAGTACTTC.

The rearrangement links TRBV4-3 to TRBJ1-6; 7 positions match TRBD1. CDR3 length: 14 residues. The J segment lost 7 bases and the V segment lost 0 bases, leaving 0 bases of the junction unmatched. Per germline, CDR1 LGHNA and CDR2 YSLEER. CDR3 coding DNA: TGCGCCAGCAGCCAAGACAGGGGGAATTCACCCCTCCACTTT. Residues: CASSQDRGNSPLHF.

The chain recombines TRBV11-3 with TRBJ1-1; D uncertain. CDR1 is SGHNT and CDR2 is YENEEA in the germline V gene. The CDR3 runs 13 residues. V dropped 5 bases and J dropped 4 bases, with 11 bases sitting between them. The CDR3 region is CASSLQEGTEAFF. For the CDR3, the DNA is TGTGCCAGCAGCCTCCAGGAGGGCACTGAAGCTTTCTTT.

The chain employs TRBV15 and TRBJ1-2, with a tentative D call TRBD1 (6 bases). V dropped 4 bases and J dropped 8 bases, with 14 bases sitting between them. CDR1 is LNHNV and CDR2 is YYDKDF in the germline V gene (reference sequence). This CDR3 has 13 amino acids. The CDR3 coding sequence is TGTGCCACCAGCACTTCAGGGGTGAAAGGCTACACCTTC. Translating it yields CATSTSGVKGYTF.

The CDR3 loop reads CATAVDLANYGYTF. The DNA of the CDR3 is TGTGCCACCGCCGTGGACTTAGCTAACTATGGCTACACCTTC. The V and J genes are TRBV7-2 and TRBJ1-2; D remains unclear. V lost 10 bases, J lost 0 bases, and 15 bases lay in between. Germline V CDR1 and CDR2: SGHTA, FQGNSA. The CDR3 has 14 amino acids.

CDR3 amino acids: CASSFGAFF. The CDR3 DNA reads TGCGCCAGCAGCTTCGGGGCTTTCTTT. The V gene is TRBV5-1, the J gene TRBJ1-1; D is undetermined. The CDR3 consists of 9 residues. Germline CDR1 reads SGHRS; CDR2 reads YFSETQ. V shed 2 bases and J shed 11 bases, with 4 bases lying between them.

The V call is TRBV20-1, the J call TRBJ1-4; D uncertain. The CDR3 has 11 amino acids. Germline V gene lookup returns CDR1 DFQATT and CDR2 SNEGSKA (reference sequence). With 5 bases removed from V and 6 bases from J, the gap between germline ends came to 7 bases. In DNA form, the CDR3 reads TGCAGTGCTCTACAGTATGAAAAACTGTTTTTT. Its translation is CSALQYEKLFF.

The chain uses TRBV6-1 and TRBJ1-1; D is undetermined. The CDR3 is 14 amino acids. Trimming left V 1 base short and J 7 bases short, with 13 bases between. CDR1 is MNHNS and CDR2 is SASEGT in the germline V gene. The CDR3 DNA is TGTGCCAGCAGTGAAGGGACTATACGGGTTGAAGCTTTCTTT. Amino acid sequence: CASSEGTIRVEAFF.

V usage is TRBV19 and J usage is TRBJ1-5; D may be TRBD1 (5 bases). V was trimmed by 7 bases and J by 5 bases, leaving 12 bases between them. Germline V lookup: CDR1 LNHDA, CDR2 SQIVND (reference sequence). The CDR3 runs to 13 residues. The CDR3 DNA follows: TGTGCCAGTACCTCAGACAGCTATCAGCCCCAGCATTTT. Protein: CASTSDSYQPQHF.

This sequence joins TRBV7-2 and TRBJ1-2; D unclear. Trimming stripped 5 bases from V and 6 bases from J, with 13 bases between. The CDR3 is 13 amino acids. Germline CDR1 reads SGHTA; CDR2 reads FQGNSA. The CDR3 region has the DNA TGTGCCAGCAGCGCCCAACGGTCGGATGGCTACACCTTC. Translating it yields CASSAQRSDGYTF.

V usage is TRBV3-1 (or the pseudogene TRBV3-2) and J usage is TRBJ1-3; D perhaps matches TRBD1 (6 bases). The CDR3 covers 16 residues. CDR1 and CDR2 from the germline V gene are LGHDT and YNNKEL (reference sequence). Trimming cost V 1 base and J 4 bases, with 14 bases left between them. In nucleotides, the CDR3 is TGTGCCAGCAGCCAAGGTAGGGGGAGAGGCGGAAACACCATATATTTT. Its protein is CASSQGRGRGGNTIYF.

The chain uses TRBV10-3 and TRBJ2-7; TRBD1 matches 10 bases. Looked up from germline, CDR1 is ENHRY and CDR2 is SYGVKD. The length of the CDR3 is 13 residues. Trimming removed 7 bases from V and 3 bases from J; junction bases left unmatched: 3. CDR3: CAIKGTGVYEQYF. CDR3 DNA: TGTGCCATCAAAGGGACAGGGGTCTACGAGCAGTACTTC.

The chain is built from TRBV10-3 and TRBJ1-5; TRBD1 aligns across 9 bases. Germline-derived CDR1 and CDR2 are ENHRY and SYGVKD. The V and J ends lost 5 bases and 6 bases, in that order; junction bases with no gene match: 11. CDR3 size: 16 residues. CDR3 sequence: CAISQNGQGTGQPQHF. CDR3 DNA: TGTGCCATCAGTCAAAACGGACAGGGGACGGGTCAGCCCCAGCATTTT.

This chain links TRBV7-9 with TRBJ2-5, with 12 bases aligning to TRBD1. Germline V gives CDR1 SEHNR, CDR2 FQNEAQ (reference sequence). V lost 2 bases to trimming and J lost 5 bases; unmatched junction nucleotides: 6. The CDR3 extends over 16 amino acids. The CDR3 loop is CASSLTGTGGRETQYF. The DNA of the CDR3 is TGTGCCAGCAGCTTAACCGGGACAGGGGGCAGGGAGACCCAGTACTTC.

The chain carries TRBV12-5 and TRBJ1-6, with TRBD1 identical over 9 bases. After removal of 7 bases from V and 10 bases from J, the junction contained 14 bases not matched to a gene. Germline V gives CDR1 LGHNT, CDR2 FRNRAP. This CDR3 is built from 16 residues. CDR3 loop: CASALFRTGARSPLHF. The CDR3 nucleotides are TGTGCTAGTGCCTTATTTAGGACAGGGGCCAGATCACCCCTCCACTTT. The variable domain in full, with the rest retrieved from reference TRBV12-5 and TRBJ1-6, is DARVTQTPRHKVTEMGQEVTMRCQPILGHNTVFWYRQTMMQGLELLAYFRNRAPLDDSGMPKDRFSAEMPDATLATLKIQPSEPRDSAVYFCASALFRTGARSPLHFGNGTRLTVT.

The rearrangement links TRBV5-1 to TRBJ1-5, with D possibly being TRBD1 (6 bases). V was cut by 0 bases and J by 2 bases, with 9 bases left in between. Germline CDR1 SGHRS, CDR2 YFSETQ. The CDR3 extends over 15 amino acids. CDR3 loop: CASSLAPGGNQPQHF. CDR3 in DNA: TGCGCCAGCAGCTTGGCCCCAGGGGGCAATCAGCCCCAGCATTTT.

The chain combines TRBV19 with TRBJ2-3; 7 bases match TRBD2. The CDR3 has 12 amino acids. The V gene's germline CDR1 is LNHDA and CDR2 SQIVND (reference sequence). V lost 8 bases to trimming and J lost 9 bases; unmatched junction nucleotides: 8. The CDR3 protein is CASSRTSRTQYF. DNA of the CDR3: TGTGCCAGTTCCAGGACTAGTCGGACGCAGTATTTT.

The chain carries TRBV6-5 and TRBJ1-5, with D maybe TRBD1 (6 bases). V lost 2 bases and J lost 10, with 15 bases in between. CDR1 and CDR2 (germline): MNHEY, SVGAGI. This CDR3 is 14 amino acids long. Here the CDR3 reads CASSYDRIKYPQHF. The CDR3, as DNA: TGTGCCAGCAGTTACGACAGGATCAAATATCCCCAGCATTTT.

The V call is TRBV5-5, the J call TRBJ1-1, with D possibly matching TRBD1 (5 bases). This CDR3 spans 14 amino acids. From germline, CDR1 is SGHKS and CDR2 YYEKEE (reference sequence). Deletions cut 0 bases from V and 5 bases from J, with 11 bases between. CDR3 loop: CASSLAGGGTEAFF. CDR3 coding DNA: TGTGCCAGCAGCTTGGCGGGGGGAGGAACTGAAGCTTTCTTT.

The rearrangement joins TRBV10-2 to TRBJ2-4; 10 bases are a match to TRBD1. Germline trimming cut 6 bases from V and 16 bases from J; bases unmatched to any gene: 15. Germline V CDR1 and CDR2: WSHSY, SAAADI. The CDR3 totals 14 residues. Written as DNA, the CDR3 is TGCGCCAGCAGCATGGGACAGGGGCAAACCCTAAATTACTTC. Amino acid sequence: CASSMGQGQTLNYF.

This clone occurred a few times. The DNA for the CDR3 is TGCAGCGTCACTCCTGGGGGGGGCAATCAGCCCCAGCATTTT. Translation gives CSVTPGGGNQPQHF. J is TRBJ1-5 and V is TRBV29-1; possibly TRBD1 for D (5 bases). Trimming removed 6 bases at V and 2 bases at J, with 14 bases between. The CDR3 totals 14 residues. Germline V CDR1 and CDR2: SQVTM, ANQGSEA.

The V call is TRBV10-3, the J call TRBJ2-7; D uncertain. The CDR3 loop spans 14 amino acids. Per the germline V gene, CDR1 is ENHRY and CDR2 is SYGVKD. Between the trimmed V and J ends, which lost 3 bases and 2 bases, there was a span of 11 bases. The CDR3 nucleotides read TGTGCCATCAGTGACGGAGCCTCAGCCTACGAGCAGTACTTC. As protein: CAISDGASAYEQYF.